Listed below are T cell receptor beta chains from one sample, sequenced in a study of blood T cell repertoires in COVID-19. The table came from immunoSEQ multiplex PCR; TCRdb's copy has only in-frame clones and leaves some out. The table lists 120,000 to 150,000 clones, roughly 86% of them singletons, with around 8.5% in the top ten. Input material: peripheral blood. These receptors came from a woman in her fifties or sixties with acute or convalescent COVID-19. Both conserved end residues are part of each CDR3. Fields, in order: D gene, J gene, V gene, CDR3 protein. D genes are given only for firm matches.

>TRBD1|TRBJ1-1|TRBV19
CASSIGTGYIMNTEAFF
>TRBD1|TRBJ2-1|TRBV10-3
CAIRGQGVEQFF
>NA|TRBJ1-3|TRBV3-1/TRBV3-2
CASSRIGGERNTIYF
>NA|TRBJ1-2|TRBV10-1
CAILRQAYGYTF
>TRBD1|TRBJ1-1|TRBV27
CASRKDRVGGTEAFF
>NA|TRBJ2-3|TRBV19
CASSMEGGFTDTQYF
>NA|TRBJ1-2|TRBV3-1/TRBV3-2
CASSQGTFSNYGYTF
>TRBD1|TRBJ1-2|TRBV28
CASLIPLGNRGNGYTF
>TRBD2|TRBJ2-1|TRBV28
CASSFPLAGYNEQFF
>NA|TRBJ1-2|TRBV28
CASRAETGSNYGYTF
>TRBD2|TRBJ2-2|TRBV4-3
CASSQRGGGTGELFF
>TRBD1|TRBJ2-2|TRBV19
CASNTGGLMGTGELFF
>TRBD1|TRBJ2-2|TRBV24-1
CATSDPPDRFTGELFF
>NA|TRBJ1-5|TRBV9
CASSPTDSRNQPQHF
>NA|TRBJ2-2|TRBV11-3
CASSPTTGRGTGELFF
>TRBD1|TRBJ2-2|TRBV28
CASSSNFGTGGDWTGELFF
>TRBD2|TRBJ2-1|TRBV6-1
CASSDTSGAIGEQFF
>TRBD1|TRBJ1-1|TRBV6-5
CASRGTGAFEAFF
>NA|TRBJ1-2|TRBV29-1
CSVAENYGYTF
>TRBD1|TRBJ1-3|TRBV29-1
CSVSYRGSKTSGNTIYF
>NA|TRBJ2-2|TRBV7-9
CASSQWSGASGELFF
>TRBD1|TRBJ2-3|TRBV3-1/TRBV3-2
CASSRIQGASTDTQYF
>TRBD1|TRBJ1-2|TRBV5-1
CASSSPGQGALNVHYGYTF
>TRBD2|TRBJ2-4|TRBV11-3
CASSLETSGGRGKNIQYF
>NA|TRBJ1-2|TRBV7-9
CASSHQSPRRDGHYGYTF
>TRBD2|TRBJ2-1|TRBV9
CASSVISGGGNNEQFF
>TRBD1|TRBJ1-1|TRBV9
CASSVPAKGGTVNTEAFF
>NA|TRBJ2-3|TRBV6-5
CASSPDYRTDTQYF
>NA|TRBJ2-2|TRBV7-2
CASSLVAQVRTGELFF
>TRBD2|TRBJ2-2|TRBV4-2
CASSQLAGGSTGELFF
>TRBD1|TRBJ2-5|TRBV10-3
CAISERQGAGETQYF
>TRBD2|TRBJ2-7|TRBV15
CATSLPGLAGTEQYF
>NA|TRBJ2-7|TRBV9
CASSSGGPPYEQYF
>NA|TRBJ1-5|TRBV19
CASSITQPNQPQHF
>NA|TRBJ2-4|TRBV5-1
CASSLSSKNIQYF
>TRBD1|TRBJ1-1|TRBV5-4
CASSQDTGGTEAFF
>NA|TRBJ2-2|TRBV5-1
CASSLEGQSNTGELFF
>NA|TRBJ2-5|TRBV5-4
CASSLSAGLNTETQYF
>NA|TRBJ1-1|TRBV27
CASSSFTDRRAAEAFF
>NA|TRBJ1-4|TRBV15
CATSKGTGTNEKLFF
>NA|TRBJ1-5|TRBV6-4
CASSDIGGSQPQHF
>TRBD2|TRBJ2-7|TRBV9
CASSVGGLAGAYEQYF
>NA|TRBJ1-1|TRBV15
CATSRDGPGGAFF
>NA|TRBJ1-5|TRBV30
CAWSYGLNSNQPQHF
>TRBD1|TRBJ1-1|TRBV5-1
CASSSQGGNTEAFF
>NA|TRBJ1-3|TRBV3-1/TRBV3-2
CASSQRGLSGNTIYF
>TRBD1|TRBJ2-7|TRBV2
CASRDRDYHEQYF
>NA|TRBJ2-3|TRBV9
CASSVPSTDTQYF
>NA|TRBJ1-5|TRBV29-1
CSVAAGGNQPQHF
>TRBD1|TRBJ1-5|TRBV7-9
CASSLALRTGNHQPQHF
>NA|TRBJ1-3|TRBV9
CASSVSGVGNTIYF
>TRBD1|TRBJ2-5|TRBV29-1
CSVAPGQGQETQYF
>NA|TRBJ1-1|TRBV4-1
CASSQDSRFGTEAFF
>TRBD2|TRBJ2-1|TRBV5-1
CASSRVAGLYNEQFF
>NA|TRBJ1-3|TRBV28
CASSLSGNTIYF